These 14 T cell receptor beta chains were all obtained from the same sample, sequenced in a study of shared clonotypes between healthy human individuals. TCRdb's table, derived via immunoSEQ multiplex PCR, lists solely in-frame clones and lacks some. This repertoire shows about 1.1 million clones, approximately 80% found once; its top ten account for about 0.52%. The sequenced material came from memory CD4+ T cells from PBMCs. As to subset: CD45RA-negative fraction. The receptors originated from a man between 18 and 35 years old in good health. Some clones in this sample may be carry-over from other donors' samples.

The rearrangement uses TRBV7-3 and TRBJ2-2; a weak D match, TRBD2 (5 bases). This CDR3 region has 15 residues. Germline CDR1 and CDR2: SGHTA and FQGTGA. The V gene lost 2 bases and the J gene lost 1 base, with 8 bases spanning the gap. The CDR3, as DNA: TGTGCCAGCAGCTTATACCGGGAGAACACCGGGGAGCTGTTTTTT. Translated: CASSLYRENTGELFF.

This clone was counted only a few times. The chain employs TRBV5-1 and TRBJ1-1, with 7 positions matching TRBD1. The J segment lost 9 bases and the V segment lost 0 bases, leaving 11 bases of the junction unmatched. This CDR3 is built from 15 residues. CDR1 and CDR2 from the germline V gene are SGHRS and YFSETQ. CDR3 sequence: CASSLDHRGIDKAFF. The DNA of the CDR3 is TGCGCCAGCAGCTTGGATCACAGGGGAATAGATAAAGCTTTCTTT.

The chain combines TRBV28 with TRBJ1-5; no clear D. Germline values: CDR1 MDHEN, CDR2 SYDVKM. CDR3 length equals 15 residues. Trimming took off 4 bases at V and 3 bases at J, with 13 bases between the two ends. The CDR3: CASSSIFRSNQPQHF. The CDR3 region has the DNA TGTGCCAGCAGTTCGATTTTCAGATCCAATCAGCCCCAGCATTTT. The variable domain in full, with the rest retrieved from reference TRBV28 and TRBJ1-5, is DVKVTQSSRYLVKRTGEKVFLECVQDMDHENMFWYRQDPGLGLRLIYFSYDVKMKEKGDIPEGYSVSREKKERFSLILESASTNQTSMYLCASSSIFRSNQPQHFGDGTRLSIL.

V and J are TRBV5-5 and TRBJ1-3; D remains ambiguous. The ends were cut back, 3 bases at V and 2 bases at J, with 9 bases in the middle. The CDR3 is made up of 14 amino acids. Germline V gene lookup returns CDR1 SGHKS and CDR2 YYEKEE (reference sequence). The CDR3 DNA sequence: TGTGCCAGCAGCTGGGTGAGCACTGGAAACACCATATATTTT. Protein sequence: CASSWVSTGNTIYF.

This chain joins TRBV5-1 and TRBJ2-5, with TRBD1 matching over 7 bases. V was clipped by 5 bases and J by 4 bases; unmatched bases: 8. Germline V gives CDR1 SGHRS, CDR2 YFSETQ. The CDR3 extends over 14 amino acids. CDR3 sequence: CASRTGKLGETQYF. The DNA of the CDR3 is TGCGCCAGCAGGACAGGGAAATTGGGAGAGACCCAGTACTTC.

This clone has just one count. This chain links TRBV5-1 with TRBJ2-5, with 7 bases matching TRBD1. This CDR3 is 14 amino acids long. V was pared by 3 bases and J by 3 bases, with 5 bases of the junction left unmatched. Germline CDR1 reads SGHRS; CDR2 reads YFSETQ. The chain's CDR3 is CASSSDRAEETQYF. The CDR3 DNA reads TGCGCCAGCAGCTCCGACAGGGCGGAAGAGACCCAGTACTTC.

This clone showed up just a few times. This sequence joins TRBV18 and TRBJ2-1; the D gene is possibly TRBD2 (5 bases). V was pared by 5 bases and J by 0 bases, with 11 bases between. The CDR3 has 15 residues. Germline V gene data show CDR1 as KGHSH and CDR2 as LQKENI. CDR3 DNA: TGTGCCAGCTCAAGGACTGCGGCCTCCTACAATGAGCAGTTCTTC. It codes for CASSRTAASYNEQFF.

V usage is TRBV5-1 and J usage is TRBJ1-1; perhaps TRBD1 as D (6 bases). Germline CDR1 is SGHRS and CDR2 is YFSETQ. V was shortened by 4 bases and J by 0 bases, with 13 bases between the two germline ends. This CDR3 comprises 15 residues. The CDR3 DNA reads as TGCGCCAGCAGCCGACAGGCGGGAATGAACACTGAAGCTTTCTTT. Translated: CASSRQAGMNTEAFF.

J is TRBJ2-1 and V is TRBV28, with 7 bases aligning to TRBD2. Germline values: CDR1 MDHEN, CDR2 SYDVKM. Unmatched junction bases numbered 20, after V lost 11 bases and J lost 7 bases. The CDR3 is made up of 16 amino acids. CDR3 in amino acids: CASLRGGSRRSNEQFF. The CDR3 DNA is TGTGCCTCCCTTAGGGGCGGGAGTAGGAGATCGAATGAGCAGTTCTTC.

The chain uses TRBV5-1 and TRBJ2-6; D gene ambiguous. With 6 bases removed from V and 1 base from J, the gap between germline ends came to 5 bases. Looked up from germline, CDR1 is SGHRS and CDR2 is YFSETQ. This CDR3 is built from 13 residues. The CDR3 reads CASTESGANVLTF. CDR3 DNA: TGCGCCAGCACAGAGTCTGGGGCCAACGTCCTGACTTTC.

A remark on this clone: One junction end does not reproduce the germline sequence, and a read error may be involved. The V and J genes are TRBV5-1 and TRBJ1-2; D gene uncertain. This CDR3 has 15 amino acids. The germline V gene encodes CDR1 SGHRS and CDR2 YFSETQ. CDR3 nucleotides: TGCGCCAGCAGCTTGGCCCTTCGTTCGCTGGCGACGGCGTCCTTC. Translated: CASSLALRSLATASF.

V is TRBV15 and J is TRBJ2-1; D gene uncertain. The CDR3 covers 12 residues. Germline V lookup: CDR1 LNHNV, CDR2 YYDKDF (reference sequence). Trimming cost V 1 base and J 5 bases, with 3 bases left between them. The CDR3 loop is CATSRVNNEQFF. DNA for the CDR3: TGTGCCACCAGCAGAGTTAACAATGAGCAGTTCTTC. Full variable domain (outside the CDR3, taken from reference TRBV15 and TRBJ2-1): DAMVIQNPRYQVTQFGKPVTLSCSQTLNHNVMYWYQQKSSQAPKLLFHYYDKDFNNEADTPDNFQSRRPNTSFCFLDIRSPGLGDTAMYLCATSRVNNEQFFGPGTRLTVL.

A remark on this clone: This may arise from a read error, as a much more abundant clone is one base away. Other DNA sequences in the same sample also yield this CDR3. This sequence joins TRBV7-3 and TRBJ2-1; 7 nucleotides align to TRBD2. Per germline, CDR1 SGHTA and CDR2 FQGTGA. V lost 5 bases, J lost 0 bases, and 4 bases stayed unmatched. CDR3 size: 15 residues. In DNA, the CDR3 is TGTGCCAGCAGCCCCGGCGGGAGCTCCTACAATGAGCAGTTCTTC. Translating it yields CASSPGGSSYNEQFF.

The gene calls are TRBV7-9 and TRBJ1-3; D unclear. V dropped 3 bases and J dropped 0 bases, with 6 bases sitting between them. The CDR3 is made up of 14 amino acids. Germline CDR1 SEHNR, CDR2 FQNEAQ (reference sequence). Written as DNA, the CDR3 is TGTGCCAGCAGCTTGACGGACTCTGGAAACACCATATATTTT. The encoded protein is CASSLTDSGNTIYF.